This T cell receptor beta chain was obtained from a study of blood T cell repertoires in COVID-19. Participants spanned ages about 18 to 95 years and resided in 20 to 30 US areas. The CDR3 runs 14 residues. Germline V CDR1 and CDR2: SEHNR, FQNEAQ (reference sequence). J gave up 6 bases and V 4 bases, and 3 bases lay outside the gene matches. Data came from immunoSEQ multiplex PCR; TCRdb stores just in-frame clones and leaves some out. Counted here are fewer than 250,000 clones, around 85% occurring once; the ten biggest clones make up approximately 9.1%. Sequencing was carried out using PBMCs or T cells enriched from blood (not recorded which). The chain couples TRBV7-9 to TRBJ2-1, with 10 bases matching TRBD2. The receptor was isolated from a woman in her 50s with acute COVID-19. The CDR3 reads CASSSSGGSNEQFF. The DNA for the CDR3 is TGTGCCAGCAGCTCTAGCGGGGGAAGCAATGAGCAGTTCTTC.